A single sample gave rise to the 25 T cell receptor beta chains below, sequenced in a study of T cells in Graves' hyperthyroidism and ophthalmopathy. Researchers took RNA transcripts and amplified the TCR beta CDR3 regions from them. First-round RT-PCR with HTBI primers amplified the TCR CDR3 region. TCRdb used MiXCR to reprocess the multiplex PCR reads, holding one entry per CDR3 protein. This sample has about 420,000 distinct CDR3 sequences, with approximately 14% found just once. The sequencing sample was made of blood. These receptors were taken from a woman between 18 and 29 years old with Graves' hyperthyroidism.

This clonotype was observed at least ten times. The V call is TRBV6-1, the J call TRBJ2-7, with 10 bases that match TRBD1. CDR1 and CDR2 from the germline V gene are MNHNS and SASEGT. V lost 4 bases, J lost 9 bases, and 15 bases stayed unmatched. The CDR3 is made up of 16 amino acids. The DNA of the CDR3 is TGTGCCAGCAGTGTCCAGACAGGGGGCCCCCACGATGGGCAGTACTTC. This translates into CASSVQTGGPHDGQYF.

This clonotype was counted many times. The rearrangement uses TRBV5-1 and TRBJ2-1, with TRBD2 as a possible D gene (5 bases). The CDR3 extends over 17 amino acids. Germline V gene data show CDR1 as SGHRS and CDR2 as YFSETQ. The ends were cut back, 4 bases at V and 2 bases at J, with 19 bases in the middle. CDR3 amino acids: CASSAPASSTPYNEQFF. In DNA, the CDR3 is TGCGCCAGCAGCGCCCCAGCGTCTAGCACCCCCTACAATGAGCAGTTCTTC.

This clonotype was seen ten or more times. The chain uses TRBV5-8 and TRBJ2-3, with 8 positions matching TRBD2. CDR1 SGHTS and CDR2 YDEGEE come from the germline V gene. With 4 bases clipped from V and 4 bases from J, the junction kept 5 bases outside the gene matches. There are 14 residues in the CDR3. This CDR3 reads CASSPGLAPDTQYF. In nucleotides, the CDR3 is TGTGCCAGCAGCCCCGGACTAGCTCCAGATACGCAGTATTTT.

This clonotype was counted only a few times. The chain is built from TRBV5-8 and TRBJ2-7; the D is unclear. Germline values: CDR1 SGHTS, CDR2 YDEGEE. CDR3 size: 14 residues. Trimming pared 0 bases from V and 2 bases from J, leaving 9 bases between. CDR3 coding DNA: TGTGCCAGCAGCTTGGCGGCCAACCCCTACGAGCAGTACTTC. Its translation: CASSLAANPYEQYF.

This clonotype was detected ten times or more. This rearrangement joins TRBV28 to TRBJ1-6; D is uncertain. V was cut by 4 bases and J by 5 bases, with 12 bases left in between. The CDR3 covers 15 residues. The germline V gene encodes CDR1 MDHEN and CDR2 SYDVKM. For the CDR3, the DNA is TGTGCCAGCAGTTGGAGGAGCGCCAATAATTCACCCCTCCACTTT. As protein: CASSWRSANNSPLHF.

The table lists this clonotype with a few counts. CDR3 sequence reads: CASSLGVPQGSTDTQYF. The CDR3 DNA is TGTGCCAGCAGCTTGGGGGTCCCACAGGGATCCACAGATACGCAGTATTTT. The chain is built from TRBV5-8 and TRBJ2-3, with a possible D match to TRBD1 (6 bases). Looked up from germline, CDR1 is SGHTS and CDR2 is YDEGEE. The CDR3 is 17 residues long. Trimming stripped 0 bases from V and 2 bases from J, with 16 bases between.

This clonotype was picked up a small number of times. Sequence at one end of the junction differs from germline and may be a read error. The chain links TRBV18 to TRBJ2-7, with D perhaps given as TRBD1 or TRBD2 (5 bases each). Germline lookup yields CDR1 KGHSH and CDR2 LQKENI. CDR3 size: 15 residues. CDR3 coding DNA: TGTGCCGGCTCACCAACCGGGACGCACTCCTACGAGCAGTACTTC. Translation: CAGSPTGTHSYEQYF.

The sample holds many counts of this clonotype. J is TRBJ1-4 and V is TRBV30; 9 nucleotides match TRBD1. This CDR3 region has 12 residues. Trimming took 8 bases from V and 7 from J; bases not matched to a gene: 5. The germline V gene has CDR1 GTSNPN and CDR2 SVGIG (reference sequence). The CDR3, as DNA: TGTGCCCTACAGGGGGCACTTGAAAAACTGTTTTTT. This encodes CALQGALEKLFF.

About this clonotype itself: A read error may account for a junction end that differs from germline. V usage is TRBV19 and J usage is TRBJ1-2; 7 positions match TRBD1. Germline loops: CDR1 LNHDA, CDR2 SQIVND (reference sequence). The CDR3 consists of 13 residues. Here the CDR3 DNA reads TGTGCCAATAGTACCGGGACAGCATGGGGCTACACCTTC. It specifies CANSTGTAWGYTF. The entire variable domain, with the rest obtained from reference TRBV19 and TRBJ1-2, is as follows: DGGITQSPKYLFRKEGQNVTLSCEQNLNHDAMYWYRQDPGQGLRLIYYSQIVNDFQKGDIAEGYSVSREKKESFPLTVTSAQKNPTAFYLCANSTGTAWGYTFGSGTRLTVV.

At least ten counts were recorded for this clonotype. The chain uses TRBV3-1 and TRBJ2-5, with D perhaps TRBD1 (5 bases). The length of the CDR3 is 14 residues. Germline V gene data show CDR1 as LGHDT and CDR2 as YNNKEL (reference sequence). V was trimmed by 3 bases and J by 1 base, leaving 9 bases between them. The CDR3 spells CASSHARAQETQYF. The DNA of the CDR3 is TGTGCCAGCAGCCACGCCAGGGCCCAAGAGACCCAGTACTTC.

This clonotype was found many times. The chain couples TRBV6-1 to TRBJ2-7; TRBD2 aligns across 9 bases. Germline V lookup: CDR1 MNHNS, CDR2 SASEGT. V was pared by 7 bases and J by 1 base, with 8 bases of the junction left unmatched. This CDR3 has 15 amino acids. The DNA of the CDR3 is TGTGCCAGCAATAGACAGACTAGCGGTTCCTACGAGCAGTACTTC. Protein: CASNRQTSGSYEQYF.

This clonotype has a count of ten or more. This chain uses TRBV2 with TRBJ1-1; D not resolved. The CDR3 is made up of 17 amino acids. The V gene's germline CDR1 is SNHLY and CDR2 FYNNEI. Between the trimmed V and J ends, which lost 2 bases and 4 bases, there was a span of 20 bases. The CDR3 loop is CASSESAMRRVGTEAFF. The CDR3 DNA sequence: TGTGCCAGCAGTGAAAGTGCTATGCGGAGGGTGGGCACTGAAGCTTTCTTT.

The chain links TRBV20-1 to TRBJ2-1; 7 bases align to TRBD1. CDR1 is DFQATT and CDR2 is SNEGSKA in the germline V gene (reference sequence). J gave up 0 bases and V 1 base, and 3 bases lay outside the gene matches. CDR3 length equals 15 residues. CDR3 amino acids: CSARARDSSYNEQFF. CDR3 sequence (DNA): TGCAGTGCTAGAGCCCGGGACAGCTCCTACAATGAGCAGTTCTTC.

This clonotype appeared many times. The chain combines TRBV24-1 with TRBJ1-2, with 7 bases aligning to TRBD1. The CDR3 is made up of 15 amino acids. The trim removed 3 bases at V and 9 bases at J, leaving 12 bases unmatched. CDR1 and CDR2 (germline): KGHDR, SFDVKD. The CDR3 sequence: CATSDPGQPLPRYTF. The CDR3 region has the DNA TGTGCCACCAGTGATCCGGGACAGCCCTTACCGCGCTACACCTTC.

This clonotype was seen repeatedly, ten times or more. The V and J genes are TRBV10-3 and TRBJ2-7; TRBD2 agrees at 7 bases. After removal of 11 bases from V and 1 base from J, the junction contained 5 bases not matched to a gene. The CDR3 runs to 12 residues. Germline values: CDR1 ENHRY, CDR2 SYGVKD. CDR3 amino acids: CAAGEGSYEQYF. The CDR3 DNA sequence: TGTGCCGCGGGGGAAGGGTCCTACGAGCAGTACTTC.

Many counts were recorded for this clonotype. The V call is TRBV7-2, the J call TRBJ2-7; D unresolved. V was trimmed by 1 base and J by 2 bases, leaving 6 bases between them. CDR3 length equals 13 residues. The germline CDR1 and CDR2 sequences are SGHTA and FQGNSA. CDR3 nucleotide sequence: TGTGCCAGCAGCTTAGGGATCGCCTACGAGCAGTACTTC. Translated, it gives CASSLGIAYEQYF.

This clonotype was seen repeatedly, ten times or more. This rearrangement joins TRBV10-1 to TRBJ1-1; D unclear. This CDR3 has 14 amino acids. Trimming removed 4 bases from V and 0 bases from J, with 9 bases in between. The germline V gene has CDR1 WNHNN and CDR2 SYGVQD (reference sequence). CDR3 region: CASSASFMNTEAFF. CDR3 DNA sequence: TGCGCCAGCAGTGCCTCGTTTATGAACACTGAAGCTTTCTTT.

This chain connects TRBV7-8 to TRBJ1-5; tentatively, D is TRBD1 (5 bases). Germline CDR1 reads SGHVS; CDR2 reads FQNEAQ. CDR3 length: 17 amino acids. V was shortened by 5 bases and J by 1 base, with 18 bases between the two germline ends. The CDR3 DNA sequence: TGTGCCAGCAGCCTGGGGAGGGGCCAGGGAAGCAATCAGCCCCAGCATTTT. Translation gives CASSLGRGQGSNQPQHF. The variable domain in full, with the rest retrieved from reference TRBV7-8 and TRBJ1-5, is GAGVSQSPRYKVAKRGQDVALRCDPISGHVSLFWYQQALGQGPEFLTYFQNEAQLDKSGLPSDRFFAERPEGSVSTLKIQRTQQEDSAVYLCASSLGRGQGSNQPQHFGDGTRLSIL.

This clonotype was counted ten times or more. The chain employs TRBV3-1 and TRBJ2-1; 12 bases map to TRBD2. Germline V CDR1 and CDR2: LGHDT, YNNKEL (reference sequence). The V and J ends lost 1 base and 14 bases, in that order; junction bases with no gene match: 6. The CDR3 has 14 amino acids. CDR3 nucleotide sequence: TGTGCCAGCAGCCAAGGACTAGCGGGAGAGGTCGAGTTCTTC. It is translated as CASSQGLAGEVEFF.

The table lists this clonotype with many counts. The V and J genes are TRBV3-1 and TRBJ2-3; D may be TRBD2 (6 bases). The CDR3 runs 15 residues. Germline V gene data show CDR1 as LGHDT and CDR2 as YNNKEL (reference sequence). V was pared by 4 bases and J by 1 base, with 12 bases between. The CDR3 coding sequence is TGTGCCAGCAGCCCGGCGGAGGGTGGCACAGATACGCAGTATTTT. Translated: CASSPAEGGTDTQYF.

This clonotype appeared many times. The genes are TRBV3-1 and TRBJ1-2; TRBD1 agrees at 7 bases. The CDR3 is 14 residues long. The junction had 7 bases not matched to a gene; V was cut back by 5 bases and J by 4 bases. Germline V gene lookup returns CDR1 LGHDT and CDR2 YNNKEL (reference sequence). CDR3 region: CASSFQPGGYGYTF. CDR3 sequence (DNA): TGTGCCAGCAGCTTTCAACCAGGGGGCTATGGCTACACCTTC.

This clonotype was seen repeatedly, ten times or more. V and J are TRBV20-1 and TRBJ1-2; D not certain. Germline V gene sequence: CDR1 DFQATT, CDR2 SNEGSKA (reference sequence). Trimming removed 7 bases at V and 0 bases at J, with 12 bases between. This CDR3 is 13 amino acids long. The CDR3 loop reads CSVPRGANYGYTF. CDR3 DNA: TGCAGTGTTCCTCGGGGAGCTAACTATGGCTACACCTTC.

This clonotype was seen ten or more times. The gene calls are TRBV7-2 and TRBJ1-1, with unresolved D. The CDR3 covers 14 residues. From germline, CDR1 is SGHTA and CDR2 FQGNSA. With 1 base removed from V and 3 bases from J, the gap between germline ends came to 9 bases. The CDR3, as DNA: TGTGCCAGCAGCTTAGATCCGGGATACACTGAAGCTTTCTTT. Protein sequence: CASSLDPGYTEAFF.

This clonotype came up many times. The chain employs TRBV11-2 and TRBJ2-1, with D uncertain. Germline V gives CDR1 SGHAT, CDR2 FQNNGV. This CDR3 has 13 residues. Trimming removed 3 bases from V and 3 bases from J, with 6 bases in between. Here the CDR3 reads CASSFGDYNEQFF. CDR3 coding DNA: TGTGCCAGCAGCTTTGGAGACTACAATGAGCAGTTCTTC.

This clonotype appeared many times. J is TRBJ1-1 and V is TRBV12-3 or TRBV12-4; the D is unclear. V was shortened by 7 bases and J by 3 bases, with 15 bases between the two germline ends. This CDR3 region has 14 residues. The DNA of the CDR3 is TGTGCCAGCACCCTGGGCCGGAGGTACACTGAAGCTTTCTTT. It codes for CASTLGRRYTEAFF.